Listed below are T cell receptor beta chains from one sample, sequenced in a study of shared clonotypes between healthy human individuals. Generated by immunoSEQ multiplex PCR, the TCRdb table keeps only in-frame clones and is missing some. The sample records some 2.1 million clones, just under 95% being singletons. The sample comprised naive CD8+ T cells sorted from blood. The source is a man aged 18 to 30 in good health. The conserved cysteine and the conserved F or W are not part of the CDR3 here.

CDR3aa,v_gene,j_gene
ASSLWESSYNEQF,TRBV28,TRBJ2-1
ASSPPPGASPYEQY,TRBV18,TRBJ2-7
ASSLAPTSGGLSYEQY,TRBV5-1,TRBJ2-7
ASSFLSGPRDTQY,TRBV27,TRBJ2-3
ASSGVANYGYNEQF,TRBV2,TRBJ2-1
ASSLGTQSYEQY,TRBV5-4,TRBJ2-7
ASSYSRGAGELF,TRBV6-5,TRBJ2-2
ASSRLAGDAYEQY,TRBV4-3,TRBJ2-7
ASTPYAYGYT,TRBV7-9,TRBJ1-2
ASSQDPIEAF,TRBV4-2,TRBJ1-1
ATSQAGSNYGYT,TRBV6-5,TRBJ1-2
ASSDLEGMVNTEAF,TRBV6-1,TRBJ1-1
ASSLELATLYNEQF,TRBV7-2,TRBJ2-1
ASSYQDRGYEQY,TRBV6-5,TRBJ2-7
ASSYGPNTEAF,TRBV5-6,TRBJ1-1
ASSLGAGGVRDTQY,TRBV5-1,TRBJ2-3
ASRSGQPNQPQH,TRBV28,TRBJ1-5
ASSGSPGLPPGELF,TRBV27,TRBJ2-2
ASSQDRVAAEQF,TRBV4-1,TRBJ2-1
ASSGTSLRVNSYNEQF,TRBV10-1,TRBJ2-1
ASGGGTEYMNTEAF,TRBV5-1,TRBJ1-1
ASSRTGGFVETQY,TRBV7-7,TRBJ2-5
ASSQESVRGELF,TRBV4-1,TRBJ2-2
ASSLLRRDDEQY,TRBV7-9,TRBJ2-7
ASSSGGETQY,TRBV13,TRBJ2-5
ASSSSDGAF,TRBV5-6,TRBJ1-1
ASRGLAGPNQETQY,TRBV27,TRBJ2-5
ASSFGGDYNEQF,TRBV6-5,TRBJ2-1
ASGAVQGFYEQY,TRBV4-1,TRBJ2-7
ASSPGTGGDTQY,TRBV27,TRBJ2-3
ASSAGLGGNIQY,TRBV2,TRBJ2-4
ASSTEMTPTGELF,TRBV5-1,TRBJ2-2
ASMAWDEKLF,TRBV27,TRBJ1-4
ASSSKDSSALSGANVLT,TRBV27,TRBJ2-6